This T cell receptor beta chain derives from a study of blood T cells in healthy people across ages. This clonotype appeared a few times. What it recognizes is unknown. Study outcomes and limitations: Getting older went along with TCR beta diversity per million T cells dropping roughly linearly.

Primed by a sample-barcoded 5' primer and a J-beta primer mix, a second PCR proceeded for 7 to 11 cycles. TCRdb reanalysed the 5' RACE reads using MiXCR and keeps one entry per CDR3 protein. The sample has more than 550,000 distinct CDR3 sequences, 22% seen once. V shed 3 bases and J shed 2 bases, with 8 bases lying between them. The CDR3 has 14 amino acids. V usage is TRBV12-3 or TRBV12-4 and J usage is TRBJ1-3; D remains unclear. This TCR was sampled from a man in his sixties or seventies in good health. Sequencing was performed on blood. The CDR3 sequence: CASSFPTAGNTIYF. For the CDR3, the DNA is TGTGCCAGCAGTTTTCCCACGGCTGGAAACACCATATATTTT.